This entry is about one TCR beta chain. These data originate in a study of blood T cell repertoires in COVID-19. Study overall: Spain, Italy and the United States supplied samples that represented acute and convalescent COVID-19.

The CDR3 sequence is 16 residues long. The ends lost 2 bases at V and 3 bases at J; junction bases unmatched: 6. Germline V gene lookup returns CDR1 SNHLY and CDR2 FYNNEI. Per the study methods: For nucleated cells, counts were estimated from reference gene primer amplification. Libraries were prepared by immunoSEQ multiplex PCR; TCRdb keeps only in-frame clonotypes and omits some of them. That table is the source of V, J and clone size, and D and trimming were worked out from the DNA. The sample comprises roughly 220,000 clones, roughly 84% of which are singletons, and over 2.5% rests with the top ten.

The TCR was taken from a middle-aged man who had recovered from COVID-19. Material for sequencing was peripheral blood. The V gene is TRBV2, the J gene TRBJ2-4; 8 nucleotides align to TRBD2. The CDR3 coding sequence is TGTGCCAGCAGTGAACCCCAGCGGGAGAGCAAAAACATTCAGTACTTC. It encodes CASSEPQRESKNIQYF. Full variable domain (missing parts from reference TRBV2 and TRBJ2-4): EPEVTQTPSHQVTQMGQEVILRCVPISNHLYFYWYRQILGQKVEFLVSFYNNEISEKSEIFDDQFSVERPDGSNFTLKIRSTKLEDSAMYFCASSEPQRESKNIQYFGAGTRLSVL.